The sequence of this TCR beta chain was determined in a study of shared clonotypes between healthy human individuals. Notes on the study in general: In general, naive subsets displayed greater estimated richness than memory subsets did.

Concerning this clone itself: As yet, its antigen is unknown.

Into CD45RA+ naive and CD45RA-negative memory subsets, the CD4+ cells were split. The data were produced by immunoSEQ multiplex PCR, yet TCRdb's version contains in-frame clones alone and is incomplete. The profile shows about 2 million clones, 85% to 95% of them singletons. Germline V CDR1 and CDR2: SGHTA, FQGNSA. The CDR3 sequence is 11 residues long. Trimming stripped 5 bases from V and 9 bases from J, with 8 bases between. The chain combines TRBV7-2 with TRBJ2-1; D gene unclear. Material: naive CD4+ T cells sorted from blood. Regarding subset: CD45RA+ positively selected. This clonotype originated in a man aged 18 to 29 in good health. The CDR3 nucleotides are TGTGCCAGCAGCCTACTGGTTGAGCAGTTCTTC. It specifies CASSLLVEQFF.